Following are 8 T cell receptor beta chains from one sample sequenced in a study of cytomegalovirus exposure and HLA in healthy donors. PCR was performed using 60 Vbeta and 13 Jbeta primers. Clones were sequenced by immunoSEQ multiplex PCR, and TCRdb holds only the in-frame ones, with some missing. Its table lists 150,000 or so clones. Sequenced sample: PBMCs. These receptor sequences come from a woman aged 50 to 60 in good health and CMV-seronegative.

V gene TRBV5-1 combines with J gene TRBJ1-4, with a weak D call TRBD1 (5 bases). V lost 1 base and J lost 7, with 8 bases in between. The CDR3 runs 13 residues. Germline loops: CDR1 SGHRS, CDR2 YFSETQ. CDR3 amino acids: CASSLSGAEKLFF. Written as DNA, the CDR3 is TGCGCCAGCAGCTTGAGCGGGGCTGAAAAACTGTTTTTT.

The chain employs TRBV7-2 and TRBJ2-5; possible D gene TRBD1, 5 bases. The CDR3 spans 14 residues. The germline CDR1 and CDR2 sequences are SGHTA and FQGNSA. Trimming cost V 2 bases and J 1 base, with 8 bases left between them. DNA for the CDR3: TGTGCCAGCAGCTTATCAGGGATCCAAGAGACCCAGTACTTC. Its translation: CASSLSGIQETQYF.

The chain has TRBV5-1 and TRBJ2-1, with 10 bases lining up with TRBD1. The V gene's germline CDR1 is SGHRS and CDR2 YFSETQ. CDR3 length: 14 amino acids. The V segment lost 5 bases and the J segment 7 bases; nucleotides outside the gene matches: 6. The CDR3 reads CASRRQGADNEQFF. In DNA form, the CDR3 reads TGCGCCAGCAGAAGACAGGGGGCGGATAATGAGCAGTTCTTC. The full variable domain, completed using reference TRBV5-1 and TRBJ2-1, is KAGVTQTPRYLIKTRGQQVTLSCSPISGHRSVSWYQQTPGQGLQFLFEYFSETQRNKGNFPGRFSGRQFSNSRSEMNVSTLELGDSALYLCASRRQGADNEQFFGPGTRLTVL.

The chain links TRBV28 to TRBJ1-2; D gene ambiguous. This CDR3 is 14 amino acids long. Trimming shortened V by 1 base and J by 4 bases, and 10 bases separated the two germline ends. Germline values: CDR1 MDHEN, CDR2 SYDVKM. CDR3 bases: TGTGCCAGCAGTTTATCGGCAGGAGGCTATGGCTACACCTTC. Its protein product is CASSLSAGGYGYTF.

V usage is TRBV2 and J usage is TRBJ2-7; 7 nucleotides agree with TRBD2. With 4 bases clipped from V and 1 base from J, the junction kept 4 bases outside the gene matches. In germline, CDR1 is SNHLY, CDR2 FYNNEI. The CDR3 has 14 residues. CDR3 amino acids: CASSALAKSYEQYF. The CDR3 DNA follows: TGTGCCAGCAGTGCACTAGCGAAATCCTACGAGCAGTACTTC.

The chain has TRBV6-4 and TRBJ2-2; D is ambiguous. Per germline, CDR1 MRHNA and CDR2 SNTAGT. The CDR3 loop spans 14 amino acids. Trimming removed 5 bases from V and 0 bases from J, with 7 bases in between. The CDR3: CASSKFTNTGELFF. Here the CDR3 DNA reads TGTGCCAGCAGTAAATTTACGAACACCGGGGAGCTGTTTTTT.

The chain combines TRBV7-3 with TRBJ2-3; 11 bases are a match to TRBD1. This CDR3 has 15 residues. The V gene end was trimmed by 5 bases and the J gene end by 6 bases; junction bases not matched to a gene: 7. Germline CDR1 and CDR2: SGHTA and FQGTGA. CDR3 nucleotide sequence: TGTGCCAGCAGCCTTGGACAGGGGGCGCTCGATACGCAGTATTTT. Amino acids: CASSLGQGALDTQYF.

J is TRBJ1-5 and V is TRBV15; 9 bases match TRBD1. This CDR3 is 14 amino acids long. The germline CDR1 and CDR2 sequences are LNHNV and YYDKDF (reference sequence). V gave up 7 bases and J gave up 5 bases; unmatched junction bases: 6. DNA of the CDR3: TGTGCCACCACGGGGGGACAGGGCCATCAGCCCCAGCATTTT. Amino acid sequence: CATTGGQGHQPQHF.